The rows below give T cell receptor beta chains drawn from one sample of a study of tumor and adjacent non-tumor tissue in lung cancer. MiXCR was run by TCRdb on the multiplex PCR reads, yielding one entry per CDR3 protein. The sample consists of 220,000 or so distinct CDR3 sequences, 71% of them appearing once. The sequencing input was lung tumor tissue. These receptors all come from a man aged 55 to 70 with non-small cell lung cancer. The CDR3 runs from the conserved cysteine through the conserved F or W. A D gene is named only where the DNA matches it firmly. Expanded clones get a size class; other rows say once, few or many, or leave the size out.

d_call: TRBD1
j_call: TRBJ1-5
v_call: TRBV28
cdr3_length: 15
clone_size: -
cdr3_nt: TGTGCCAGCAGTCCTCCGGGACAGACCAATCAGCCCCAGCATTTT
cdr3_aa: CASSPPGQTNQPQHF

d_call: -
j_call: TRBJ1-2
v_call: TRBV20-1
cdr3_length: 13
clone_size: many
cdr3_nt: TGCAGTGCCCTAGGGTGGGGGCACTATGGCTACACCTTC
cdr3_aa: CSALGWGHYGYTF

d_call: TRBD1
j_call: TRBJ2-5
v_call: TRBV11-3
cdr3_length: 17
clone_size: -
cdr3_nt: TGTGCCAGCAGTCCAGAGGGGACCGGACAGGGACCCTACGAACAGTACTTC
cdr3_aa: CASSPEGTGQGPYEQYF

d_call: -
j_call: TRBJ2-7
v_call: TRBV5-5
cdr3_length: 14
clone_size: -
cdr3_nt: TGTGCCAGCAGGTCGGCCGCGGCCTTCTACGAGCTGTACTTC
cdr3_aa: CASRSAAAFYELYF

d_call: -
j_call: TRBJ2-1
v_call: TRBV11-3
cdr3_length: 16
clone_size: many
cdr3_nt: TGTGCCAGCAGCTTTCTAGTGGGAGCGGGCTACAATGAGCAGTTCTTC
cdr3_aa: CASSFLVGAGYNEQFF

d_call: -
j_call: TRBJ1-2
v_call: TRBV28
cdr3_length: 16
clone_size: few
cdr3_nt: TGTGCCAGCAAGGGGGAAGGGCTCTATACCAACTATGGCTACACCTTC
cdr3_aa: CASKGEGLYTNYGYTF

d_call: -
j_call: TRBJ1-4
v_call: TRBV11-2
cdr3_length: 14
clone_size: -
cdr3_nt: TGTGCCAGCAGCTTAACAGGGATTAATGAAAAACTGTTTTTT
cdr3_aa: CASSLTGINEKLFF

d_call: TRBD1
j_call: TRBJ1-5
v_call: TRBV29-1
cdr3_length: 13
clone_size: few
cdr3_nt: TGCAGCGTCGAGTACAGGGGGGAAGGGCCCCAGCATTTT
cdr3_aa: CSVEYRGEGPQHF

d_call: -
j_call: TRBJ2-1
v_call: TRBV11-2
cdr3_length: 15
clone_size: many
cdr3_nt: TGTGCCAGCAGTCATAATGGTGAGGGGGGTTATGAGCAGTTCTTC
cdr3_aa: CASSHNGEGGYEQFF

d_call: -
j_call: TRBJ1-1
v_call: TRBV12-3/TRBV12-4
cdr3_length: 13
clone_size: -
cdr3_nt: TGTGTCAGCAGCCTAAGCAGGAACACTGAAGCTTTCTTT
cdr3_aa: CVSSLSRNTEAFF

d_call: -
j_call: TRBJ2-7
v_call: TRBV10-2
cdr3_length: 13
clone_size: -
cdr3_nt: TGCGCCAGCAGTGCAACGGGAAGGACCGAGCAGTACTTC
cdr3_aa: CASSATGRTEQYF

d_call: -
j_call: TRBJ2-7
v_call: TRBV20-1
cdr3_length: 13
clone_size: -
cdr3_nt: TGCAGTGCCTACATCGGGGTGACCTGCGAGCAGTACTTC
cdr3_aa: CSAYIGVTCEQYF

d_call: -
j_call: TRBJ2-5
v_call: TRBV11-3
cdr3_length: 17
clone_size: -
cdr3_nt: TGTGCCAGCAGCTTAGATCCTAGTGCGAGGAAGGGAGAGACCCAGTACTTC
cdr3_aa: CASSLDPSARKGETQYF

d_call: TRBD2
j_call: TRBJ2-1
v_call: TRBV10-1
cdr3_length: 14
clone_size: -
cdr3_nt: TGCGCCAGCAGTGAAGGCGGGGGTTACAATGAGGAGTTCTTT
cdr3_aa: CASSEGGGYNEEFF

d_call: -
j_call: TRBJ1-5
v_call: TRBV11-2
cdr3_length: 13
clone_size: once
cdr3_nt: TGTGTCAGCAGCAGTAGACTGGGTCAGCCCCAGCATTTT
cdr3_aa: CVSSSRLGQPQHF

d_call: -
j_call: TRBJ2-4
v_call: TRBV11-3
cdr3_length: 13
clone_size: -
cdr3_nt: TGTGCCAGCAGGGCCGTGGGGACAAGCATTCAGTACTTC
cdr3_aa: CASRAVGTSIQYF

d_call: -
j_call: TRBJ2-2
v_call: TRBV6-1
cdr3_length: 14
clone_size: -
cdr3_nt: TGTGCCATCACTTCTTCTTCGAACACCGGGGAGCTGTTTTTT
cdr3_aa: CAITSSSNTGELFF

d_call: TRBD2
j_call: TRBJ2-5
v_call: TRBV6-6
cdr3_length: 14
clone_size: -
cdr3_nt: TGCGCCAGCAGTAAGACGGGGGGAGTAGAGACCCAGTACTTC
cdr3_aa: CASSKTGGVETQYF

d_call: -
j_call: TRBJ1-1
v_call: TRBV20-1
cdr3_length: 15
clone_size: -
cdr3_nt: TGCAGTGTATTCAAAATAGGACAAGCGAACACTGAAGCTTTCTTT
cdr3_aa: CSVFKIGQANTEAFF

d_call: -
j_call: TRBJ2-2
v_call: TRBV11-2
cdr3_length: 15
clone_size: -
cdr3_nt: TGTGCCAGCAACTCAGGGGGGTGGGCCACCGGGGAGCTGTTTTTT
cdr3_aa: CASNSGGWATGELFF

d_call: -
j_call: TRBJ1-5
v_call: TRBV7-8
cdr3_length: 15
clone_size: -
cdr3_nt: TGTGCCGGCAGCTTCGGCACACCGAACAATCAGCCCCAGCATTTT
cdr3_aa: CAGSFGTPNNQPQHF

d_call: -
j_call: TRBJ1-4
v_call: TRBV30
cdr3_length: 14
clone_size: -
cdr3_nt: TGTACCTTGAGTGACACGGGAAGGGGCGAAAAACTGTTTTTT
cdr3_aa: CTLSDTGRGEKLFF

d_call: TRBD1
j_call: TRBJ1-4
v_call: TRBV5-4
cdr3_length: 16
clone_size: -
cdr3_nt: TGTGCCAGCAGCATTTATACAGGGGGAGGTAGTGAAAAACTGTTTTTT
cdr3_aa: CASSIYTGGGSEKLFF

d_call: -
j_call: TRBJ1-2
v_call: TRBV6-5
cdr3_length: 14
clone_size: once
cdr3_nt: TGTGCCAGCAGTTACCTAGCCGATCCCAACGGCTACACCTTC
cdr3_aa: CASSYLADPNGYTF

d_call: TRBD1
j_call: TRBJ2-3
v_call: TRBV20-1
cdr3_length: 15
clone_size: -
cdr3_nt: TGCAGTGTTAGTCCCCCGGACAGGGTCGCAGATACGCAGTATTTT
cdr3_aa: CSVSPPDRVADTQYF

d_call: TRBD2
j_call: TRBJ2-7
v_call: TRBV4-3
cdr3_length: 15
clone_size: once
cdr3_nt: TGCGCCAGCAGCCAGGAACTAGCGCCTTCCCACGAGCAGTACTTC
cdr3_aa: CASSQELAPSHEQYF

d_call: -
j_call: TRBJ2-5
v_call: TRBV11-2
cdr3_length: 16
clone_size: -
cdr3_nt: TGTGCCAGCAGCGAAGGAGTAGGTGTTATCGAGGAGACCCAGTACTTC
cdr3_aa: CASSEGVGVIEETQYF

d_call: -
j_call: TRBJ1-1
v_call: TRBV10-1
cdr3_length: 14
clone_size: -
cdr3_nt: TGCGCCAGCAGTGGGTTTGGGGGTCCCACTGAAGCTTTCTTT
cdr3_aa: CASSGFGGPTEAFF

d_call: TRBD2
j_call: TRBJ2-1
v_call: TRBV6-1
cdr3_length: 14
clone_size: -
cdr3_nt: TGTGCCAGCAGGAAGCGGGGGGCCGGCAATGAGCAGTTCTTC
cdr3_aa: CASRKRGAGNEQFF

d_call: -
j_call: TRBJ1-1
v_call: TRBV11-1
cdr3_length: 16
clone_size: once
cdr3_nt: TGTGCCAGCAGCTTAGCGGGACGGGGGGACAACACTGAAGCTTTCTTT
cdr3_aa: CASSLAGRGDNTEAFF

d_call: -
j_call: TRBJ2-1
v_call: TRBV24-1
cdr3_length: 16
clone_size: -
cdr3_nt: TGTGCCACTAGTGATCATAGCGGAACCACCTACAATGAGCAGTTCTTC
cdr3_aa: CATSDHSGTTYNEQFF

d_call: -
j_call: TRBJ2-5
v_call: TRBV24-1
cdr3_length: 11
clone_size: -
cdr3_nt: TGTGCCACCAACATTGAGGAGACACAGTACTTC
cdr3_aa: CATNIEETQYF

d_call: TRBD1
j_call: TRBJ2-5
v_call: TRBV4-3
cdr3_length: 16
clone_size: -
cdr3_nt: TGCGCCAGCAGCCACAGGCAGACAGGGATCCAAGAGACCCAGTACTTC
cdr3_aa: CASSHRQTGIQETQYF

d_call: -
j_call: TRBJ1-2
v_call: TRBV6-5
cdr3_length: 16
clone_size: many
cdr3_nt: TGTGCCAGCAGTTACTCTTTGGCAGCGTCTAACTATGGCTACACCTTC
cdr3_aa: CASSYSLAASNYGYTF

d_call: TRBD1
j_call: TRBJ2-7
v_call: TRBV6-1
cdr3_length: 15
clone_size: many
cdr3_nt: TGTGCCAGCGATGCCCGGACGGGGACAGACTACGAGCAGTACTTC
cdr3_aa: CASDARTGTDYEQYF

d_call: -
j_call: TRBJ1-5
v_call: TRBV20-1
cdr3_length: 14
clone_size: -
cdr3_nt: TGCAGTGCTAGATCCAGGACACTTAATCAGCCCCAGCATTTT
cdr3_aa: CSARSRTLNQPQHF

d_call: -
j_call: TRBJ2-7
v_call: TRBV29-1
cdr3_length: 13
clone_size: -
cdr3_nt: TGCAGCGTTAATGGGGGGACAACTTTCAAGCAGTACTTC
cdr3_aa: CSVNGGTTFKQYF

d_call: -
j_call: TRBJ2-5
v_call: TRBV5-6
cdr3_length: 13
clone_size: once
cdr3_nt: TGTGCCAGCAGCTTCGACATGGGAGAGACCCAGTACTTC
cdr3_aa: CASSFDMGETQYF

d_call: -
j_call: TRBJ2-3
v_call: TRBV4-3
cdr3_length: 16
clone_size: -
cdr3_nt: TGCGCCAACTCATCCTTCGGAGGCTCTAGTGGAGTTACGCAGTATTTT
cdr3_aa: CANSSFGGSSGVTQYF

d_call: -
j_call: TRBJ2-7
v_call: TRBV20-1
cdr3_length: 14
clone_size: once
cdr3_nt: TGCAGTGCTTATCCCGGGACACGGGGGTATGAGCAGTACTTC
cdr3_aa: CSAYPGTRGYEQYF

d_call: -
j_call: TRBJ2-2
v_call: TRBV20-1
cdr3_length: 12
clone_size: -
cdr3_nt: TGCAGTGTTAGTCTGTTCACCGCGGAGCTGTTTTTT
cdr3_aa: CSVSLFTAELFF

d_call: TRBD1
j_call: TRBJ1-2
v_call: TRBV13
cdr3_length: 16
clone_size: -
cdr3_nt: TGTGCCAGCAGCGTAGGAGACAGGGGGGGGTCTTATGGCTACACCTTC
cdr3_aa: CASSVGDRGGSYGYTF

d_call: -
j_call: TRBJ2-7
v_call: TRBV5-6
cdr3_length: 13
clone_size: -
cdr3_nt: TGTGCCAGCAGCTTGGGGGCCCGGGGAGAGCAGTACTTC
cdr3_aa: CASSLGARGEQYF

d_call: -
j_call: TRBJ1-5
v_call: TRBV4-1
cdr3_length: 14
clone_size: -
cdr3_nt: TGCGCCAGCAGCCAAGTGACCGGAGTTGAGCCCCAGCATTTT
cdr3_aa: CASSQVTGVEPQHF

d_call: -
j_call: TRBJ1-1
v_call: TRBV7-8
cdr3_length: 14
clone_size: -
cdr3_nt: TGTGCCAGCAGCTTACAGGGTAGAAACACTGAAGCTTTCTTT
cdr3_aa: CASSLQGRNTEAFF

d_call: TRBD2
j_call: TRBJ2-3
v_call: TRBV20-1
cdr3_length: 14
clone_size: many
cdr3_nt: TGCAGTGCTTCGACCGGGACTATCACAGATACGCAGTATTTT
cdr3_aa: CSASTGTITDTQYF

d_call: -
j_call: TRBJ2-2
v_call: TRBV6-2/TRBV6-3
cdr3_length: 15
clone_size: many
cdr3_nt: TGTGCCAGCAGTTACACTAGGGAGCCCACCGGGGAGCTGTTTTTT
cdr3_aa: CASSYTREPTGELFF

d_call: -
j_call: TRBJ1-2
v_call: TRBV11-2
cdr3_length: 14
clone_size: -
cdr3_nt: TGTGCCAGTAGCCCTCAGCGCAGGAACTTTGGCTACACCTTC
cdr3_aa: CASSPQRRNFGYTF

d_call: -
j_call: TRBJ1-2
v_call: TRBV5-4
cdr3_length: 13
clone_size: -
cdr3_nt: TGTGTCAGCAGCATGGGACAAAACTATGGCTACACCTTC
cdr3_aa: CVSSMGQNYGYTF

d_call: -
j_call: TRBJ1-5
v_call: TRBV6-2/TRBV6-3
cdr3_length: 14
clone_size: once
cdr3_nt: TGTGCCAGCGATCCCGGGACAAAAGGGCAGCCCCAGTATTTC
cdr3_aa: CASDPGTKGQPQYF

d_call: -
j_call: TRBJ2-3
v_call: TRBV11-2
cdr3_length: 15
clone_size: -
cdr3_nt: TGTGCCAGCAGCTTTAGTATCCCACCCCAGCATACGCGGTATTTT
cdr3_aa: CASSFSIPPQHTRYF